The clone carrying this T cell receptor beta chain has a count of ten or more. Its antigen remains unidentified. TCRdb's copy holds only in-frame clones and misses some; the assay was immunoSEQ multiplex PCR. There are about 35,000 clones in the sample, none observed a single time. The data stem from a study of T cell clonality in common variable immunodeficiency. Study-wide findings and caveats: CVID patient heterogeneity limited repertoire-clinical complication correlations. Fewer TCRbeta clones were shared among CVID subjects than controls.

Material: peripheral blood mononuclear cells. This clonotype was obtained from a person aged 18-70 years in good health.

The CDR3 sequence: CASSRQGNTEAFF. The DNA read from the CDR3 is TGTGCCAGCAGCCGACAGGGGAACACTGAA. The J gene is TRBJ1-1, the V gene TRBV7-2, with 7 bases identical to TRBD1. The read gets to within 3 residues of the CDR3 end, and the germline J gene fills in the rest. CDR1 SGHTA and CDR2 FQGNSA come from the germline V gene. Unmatched junction bases numbered 1, after V lost 5 bases and J lost 1 base. The CDR3 has 13 residues.